These 2 T cell receptor beta chains came from one sample sequenced in a study of blood T cell repertoires in COVID-19. Generated by immunoSEQ multiplex PCR, the TCRdb table keeps only in-frame clones and is missing some. The sample includes nearly 110,000 clones, 88% of them seen just once. The sequencing input was peripheral blood. Source of these receptors: a man between 45 and 60 years old with active or convalescent COVID-19.

V gene TRBV7-9 combines with J gene TRBJ2-1, with 11 positions matching TRBD2. V lost 7 bases to trimming and J lost 7 bases; unmatched junction nucleotides: 6. The length of the CDR3 is 14 residues. Germline CDR1 is SEHNR and CDR2 is FQNEAQ (reference sequence). The CDR3 nucleotides read TGTGCCAGCATCAGGACTAGCGGGCCTAATGAGCAGTTCTTC. Protein: CASIRTSGPNEQFF.

This clone was detected once. The rearrangement uses TRBV28 and TRBJ1-5; D ambiguous. The germline V and J ends were trimmed by 5 bases and 3 bases, with 11 bases remaining between them. Per germline, CDR1 MDHEN and CDR2 SYDVKM. There are 14 residues in the CDR3. The chain's CDR3 is CASSVPDINQPQHF. In DNA, the CDR3 is TGTGCCAGCAGTGTACCAGATATCAATCAGCCCCAGCATTTT.